The rows below give T cell receptor beta chains drawn from one sample of a study of blood T cell repertoires in COVID-19. The method was immunoSEQ multiplex PCR; TCRdb's version includes in-frame clones alone and lacks a portion of them. The repertoire holds some 110,000 clones, with 84% as singletons. The specimen was peripheral blood. The receptor set was obtained from a woman aged 55-69 years with acute or convalescent COVID-19. Both conserved end residues are part of each CDR3. The D gene is left open where the match is weak. Size is stated for part of the rows, as once, few or many counts, or as a class when the clone is expanded.

NA NA TRBJ2-7 TRBV12-5 TGTGCTAGTGCCTTGGACTGGGACTACGAGCAGTACTTC CASALDWDYEQYF
TRBD2 NA TRBJ2-7 TRBV4-2 TGTGCCAGCAGCCAAGATTCCTTAGCGGGTGAGCAGTACTTC CASSQDSLAGEQYF
TRBD1 NA TRBJ1-2 TRBV6-6 TGTGCCAGCAGTTCGGGACAGGGCAACTATGGCTACACCTTC CASSSGQGNYGYTF
NA few TRBJ1-4 TRBV7-8 TGTGCCAGCAGCTTAGACGGAAAACTGTTTTTT CASSLDGKLFF
TRBD2 NA TRBJ2-1 TRBV3-1/TRBV3-2 TGTGCCAGCAGCCAAGATCGGACTAGCGGGGGGTCCGGATACAATGAGCAGTTCTTC CASSQDRTSGGSGYNEQFF
TRBD1 NA TRBJ1-2 TRBV3-1/TRBV3-2 TGTGCCAGCAGCCAAGAGGCCGGGACAGGGGCCTATGGCTACACCTTC CASSQEAGTGAYGYTF
TRBD2 NA TRBJ2-7 TRBV3-1/TRBV3-2 TGTGCCAGCAGCCAAGCCGGGACTAGGAGCGAGCAGTACTTC CASSQAGTRSEQYF
NA NA TRBJ2-3 TRBV7-6 TGTGCCAGCAGCCCAGCCCCGAGCGGAAGCACAGATACGCAGTATTTT CASSPAPSGSTDTQYF
NA NA TRBJ2-3 TRBV3-1/TRBV3-2 TGTGCCAGCAGCCAAGAACTCGGAGATACGCAGTATTTT CASSQELGDTQYF
TRBD2 once TRBJ2-1 TRBV10-1 TGCGCCAGCAGCGCGGGACTAGGGGTGAGAAATGAGCAGTTCTTC CASSAGLGVRNEQFF
NA NA TRBJ2-1 TRBV7-9 TGTGCCAGCAGCGAAACTAGCTCCTACAATGAGCAGTTCTTC CASSETSSYNEQFF